These T cell receptor beta chains were read from a single sample in a study of cytomegalovirus exposure and HLA in healthy donors. TCRdb's copy holds only in-frame clones and misses some; the assay was immunoSEQ multiplex PCR. The repertoire consists of more than 150,000 clones, with 87% occurring once and the leading ten covering approximately 0.23%. Sample: PBMCs. The receptors shown here come from a girl under three years old in good health and CMV-seronegative. The CDR3 runs from the conserved cysteine through the conserved F or W. A D gene is named only where the DNA matches it firmly. Some rows have no size entry. The others give once, few or many, or a class for an expanded clone.

>NA|TRBJ2-7|NA|TRBV2
TGTGCCAGCAGTGACGCCTACGAGCAGTACTTC
CASSDAYEQYF
>NA|TRBJ2-3|NA|TRBV5-4
TGTGCCAGCAGCTTATTGTCGGTTAATTCAGATACGCAGTATTTT
CASSLLSVNSDTQYF
>TRBD2|TRBJ2-1|few|TRBV7-9
TGTGCCAGCCGACTAGCGGGAGTCCATGAGCAGTTCTTC
CASRLAGVHEQFF
>NA|TRBJ2-7|NA|TRBV7-9
TGTGCCAGCAGCCGCGACAACAACTACGAGCAGTACTTC
CASSRDNNYEQYF
>TRBD2|TRBJ2-2|NA|TRBV7-3
TGTGCCAGCAGCCCACGGATAGCGGGTGTTCCGGCCGGGGAGCTGTTTTTT
CASSPRIAGVPAGELFF
>NA|TRBJ2-4|NA|TRBV5-5
TGTGCCAGCAGCTTGAGCGGCGGAGTAGCCAAAAACATTCAGTACTTC
CASSLSGGVAKNIQYF
>TRBD1|TRBJ2-7|NA|TRBV6-1
TGTGCCAGCAGTAAGGGACAGGATAGTTTCTACGAGCAGTACTTC
CASSKGQDSFYEQYF
>NA|TRBJ2-3|NA|TRBV7-6
TGTGCCAGCAGTCCAAATGCAGATACGCAGTATTTT
CASSPNADTQYF
>NA|TRBJ2-4|once|TRBV6-6
TGTGCCAGCAGTTACTCACCTAATGTAGCCAAAAACATTCAGTACTTC
CASSYSPNVAKNIQYF
>NA|TRBJ2-7|NA|TRBV15
TGTGCCACCAGCAGAGCCTACAGGGAACTTGGCTACGAGCAGTACTTC
CATSRAYRELGYEQYF
>TRBD1|TRBJ1-2|NA|TRBV4-2
TGTGCCAGCAGCCATCCCGCATTTTTCACAGGGGGCCCCGTGAGCTATGGCTACACCTTC
CASSHPAFFTGGPVSYGYTF
>NA|TRBJ2-7|NA|TRBV10-2
TGCGCCAGCAAGAAGGCGGATTCCTACGAGCAGTACTTC
CASKKADSYEQYF
>NA|TRBJ1-1|NA|TRBV7-2
TGTGCCAGCAGCTTACAGGGGAACACTGAAGCTTTCTTT
CASSLQGNTEAFF
>NA|TRBJ1-1|NA|TRBV6-5
TGTGCCAGCAGGCGGGAGTTGGCGTACGTGACTGAAGCTTTCTTT
CASRRELAYVTEAFF
>NA|TRBJ2-7|NA|TRBV6-1
TGTGCCAGCAGCCTACGGGGGTCCCCTACGGGCGAGCAGTACTTC
CASSLRGSPTGEQYF
>TRBD2|TRBJ2-1|NA|TRBV9
TGTGCCAGCAGCGTAGGCGGGAGGGTCGATGAGCAGTTCTTC
CASSVGGRVDEQFF